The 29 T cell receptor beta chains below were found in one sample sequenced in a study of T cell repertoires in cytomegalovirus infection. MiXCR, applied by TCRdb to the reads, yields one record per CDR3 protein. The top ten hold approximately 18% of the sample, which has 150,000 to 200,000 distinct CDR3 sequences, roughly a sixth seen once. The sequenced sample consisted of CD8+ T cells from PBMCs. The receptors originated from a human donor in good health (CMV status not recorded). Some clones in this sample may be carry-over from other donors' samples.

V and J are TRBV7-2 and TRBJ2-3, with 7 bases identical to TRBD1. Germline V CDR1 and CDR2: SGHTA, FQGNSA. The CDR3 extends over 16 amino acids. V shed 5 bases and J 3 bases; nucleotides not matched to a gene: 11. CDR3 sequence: CASSPARTGRTDTQYF. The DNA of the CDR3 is TGTGCCAGCAGCCCGGCGAGGACAGGAAGGACAGATACGCAGTATTTT.

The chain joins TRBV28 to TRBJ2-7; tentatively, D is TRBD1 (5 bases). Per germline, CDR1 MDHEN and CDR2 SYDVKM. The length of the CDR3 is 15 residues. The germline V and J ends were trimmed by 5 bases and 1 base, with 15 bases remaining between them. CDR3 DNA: TGTGCCAGCAGTGAGGACATGCTACATTCCTACGAGCAGTACTTC. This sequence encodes CASSEDMLHSYEQYF.

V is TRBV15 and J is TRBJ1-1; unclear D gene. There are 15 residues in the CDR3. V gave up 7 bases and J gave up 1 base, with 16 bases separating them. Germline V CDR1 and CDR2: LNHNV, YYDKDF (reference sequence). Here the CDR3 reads CATIQSWGGNTEAFF. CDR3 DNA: TGTGCCACCATCCAGAGTTGGGGAGGGAACACTGAAGCTTTCTTT.

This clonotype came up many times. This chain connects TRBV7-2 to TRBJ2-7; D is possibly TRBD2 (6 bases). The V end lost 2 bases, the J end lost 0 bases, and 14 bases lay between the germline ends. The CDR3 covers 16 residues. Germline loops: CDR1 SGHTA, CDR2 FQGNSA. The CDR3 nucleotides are TGTGCCAGCAGCTTACGCTCGGGACTGAGCTCCTACGAGCAGTACTTC. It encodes CASSLRSGLSSYEQYF.

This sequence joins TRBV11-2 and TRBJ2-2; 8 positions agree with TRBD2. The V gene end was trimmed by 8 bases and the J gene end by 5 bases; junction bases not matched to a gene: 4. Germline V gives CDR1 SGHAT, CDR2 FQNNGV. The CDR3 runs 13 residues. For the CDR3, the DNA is TGTGCCAGCCGGGGGGGATCAACCGGGGAGCTGTTTTTT. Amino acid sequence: CASRGGSTGELFF.

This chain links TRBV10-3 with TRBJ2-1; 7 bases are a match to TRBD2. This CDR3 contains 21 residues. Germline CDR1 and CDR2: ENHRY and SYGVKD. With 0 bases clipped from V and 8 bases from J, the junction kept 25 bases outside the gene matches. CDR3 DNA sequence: TGTGCCATCAGTGAGTCGATCACAGGACGCCGAAGCGGGATCGCCGATGATGAGCAGTTCTTC. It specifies CAISESITGRRSGIADDEQFF.

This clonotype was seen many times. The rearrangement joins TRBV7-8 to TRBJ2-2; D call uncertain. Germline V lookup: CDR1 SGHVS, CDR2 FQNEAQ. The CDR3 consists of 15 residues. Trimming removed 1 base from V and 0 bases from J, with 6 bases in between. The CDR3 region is CASSLVVANTGELFF. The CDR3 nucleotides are TGTGCCAGCAGCTTAGTAGTCGCGAACACCGGGGAGCTGTTTTTT.

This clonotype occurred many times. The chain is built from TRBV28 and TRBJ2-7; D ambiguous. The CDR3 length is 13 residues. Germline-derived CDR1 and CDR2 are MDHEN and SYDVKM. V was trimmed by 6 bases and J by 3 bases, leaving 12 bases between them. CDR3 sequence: CASSPVTNYEQYF. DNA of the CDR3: TGTGCCAGCAGCCCCGTTACAAACTACGAGCAGTACTTC.

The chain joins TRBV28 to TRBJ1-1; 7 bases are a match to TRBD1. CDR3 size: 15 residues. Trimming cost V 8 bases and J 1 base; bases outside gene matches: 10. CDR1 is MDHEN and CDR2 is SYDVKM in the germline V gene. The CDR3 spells CASYPRGPPNTEAFF. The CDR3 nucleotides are TGTGCCAGCTACCCAAGGGGGCCTCCGAACACTGAAGCTTTCTTT.

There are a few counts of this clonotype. This chain's CDR3 is CASSLGGNTIYF. CDR3 bases: TGTGCCAGCAGCTTAGGGGGAAACACCATATATTTT. The chain links TRBV7-9 to TRBJ1-3; unclear D gene. The germline V gene has CDR1 SEHNR and CDR2 FQNEAQ (reference sequence). The CDR3 extends over 12 amino acids. V was shortened by 1 base and J by 4 bases, with 2 bases between the two germline ends.

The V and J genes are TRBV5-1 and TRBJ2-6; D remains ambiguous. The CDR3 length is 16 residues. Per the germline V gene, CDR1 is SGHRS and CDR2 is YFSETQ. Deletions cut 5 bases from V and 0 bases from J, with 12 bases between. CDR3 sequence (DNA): TGCGCCAGCAGTCTTGAGGTACTCTCTGGGGCCAACGTCCTGACTTTC. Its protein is CASSLEVLSGANVLTF.

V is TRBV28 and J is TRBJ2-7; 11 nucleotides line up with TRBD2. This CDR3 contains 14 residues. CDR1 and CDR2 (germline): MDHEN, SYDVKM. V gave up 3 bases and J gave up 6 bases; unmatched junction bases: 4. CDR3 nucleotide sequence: TGTGCCAGCAGTTTGCTAGCGGGAGGCATCGAGCAGTACTTC. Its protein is CASSLLAGGIEQYF.

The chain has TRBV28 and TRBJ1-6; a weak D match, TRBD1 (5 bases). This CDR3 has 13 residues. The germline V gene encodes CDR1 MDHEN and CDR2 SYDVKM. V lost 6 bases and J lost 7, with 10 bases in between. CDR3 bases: TGTGCCAGCAGCTGGACAAGAAATTCACCCCTCCACTTT. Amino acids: CASSWTRNSPLHF.

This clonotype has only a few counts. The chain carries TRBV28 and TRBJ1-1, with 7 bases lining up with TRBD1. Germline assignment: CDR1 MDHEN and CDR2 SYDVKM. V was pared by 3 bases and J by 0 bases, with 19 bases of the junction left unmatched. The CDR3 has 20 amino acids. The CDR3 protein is CASSFIGTAPGGGMNTEAFF. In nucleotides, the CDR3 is TGTGCCAGCAGTTTCATCGGGACAGCTCCTGGGGGAGGGATGAACACTGAAGCTTTCTTT.

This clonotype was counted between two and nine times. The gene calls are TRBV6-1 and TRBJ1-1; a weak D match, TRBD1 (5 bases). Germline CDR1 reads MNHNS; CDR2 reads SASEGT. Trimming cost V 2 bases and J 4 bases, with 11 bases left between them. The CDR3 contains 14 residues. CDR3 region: CASSEYEGITEAFF. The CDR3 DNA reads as TGTGCCAGCAGTGAATATGAGGGGATCACTGAAGCTTTCTTT.

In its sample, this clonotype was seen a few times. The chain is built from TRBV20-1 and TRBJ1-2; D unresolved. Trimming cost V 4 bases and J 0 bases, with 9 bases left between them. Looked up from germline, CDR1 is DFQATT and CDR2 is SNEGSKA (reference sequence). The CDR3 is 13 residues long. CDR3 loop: CSAIPPANYGYTF. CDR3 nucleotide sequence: TGCAGTGCTATTCCGCCAGCTAACTATGGCTACACCTTC.

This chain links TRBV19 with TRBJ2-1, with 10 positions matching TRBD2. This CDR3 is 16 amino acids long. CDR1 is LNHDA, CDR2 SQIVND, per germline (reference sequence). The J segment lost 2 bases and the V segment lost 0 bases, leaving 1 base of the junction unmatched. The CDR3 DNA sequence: TGTGCCAGTAGTATAGATAGCGGGGGGACCTACAATGAGCAGTTCTTC. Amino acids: CASSIDSGGTYNEQFF.

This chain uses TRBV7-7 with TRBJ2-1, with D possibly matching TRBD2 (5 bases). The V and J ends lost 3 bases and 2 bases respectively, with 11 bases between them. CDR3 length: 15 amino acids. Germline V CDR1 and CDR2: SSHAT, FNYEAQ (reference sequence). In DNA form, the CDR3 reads TGTGCCAGCAGCTTGAATAGCGATCCCTACAATGAGCAGTTCTTC. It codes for CASSLNSDPYNEQFF.

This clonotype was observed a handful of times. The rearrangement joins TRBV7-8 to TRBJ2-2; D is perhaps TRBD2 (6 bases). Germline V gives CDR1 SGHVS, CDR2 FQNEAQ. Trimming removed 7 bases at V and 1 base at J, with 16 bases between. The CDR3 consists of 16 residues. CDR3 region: CASTRLLRGNTGELFF. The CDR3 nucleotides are TGTGCCAGCACCCGTCTGCTGCGGGGGAACACCGGGGAGCTGTTTTTT.

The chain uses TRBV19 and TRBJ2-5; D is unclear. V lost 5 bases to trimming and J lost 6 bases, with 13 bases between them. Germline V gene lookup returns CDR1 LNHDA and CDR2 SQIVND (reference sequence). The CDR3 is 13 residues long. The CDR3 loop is CASSLRLGKTQYF. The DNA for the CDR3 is TGTGCCAGTAGTCTACGTCTGGGAAAGACCCAGTACTTC.

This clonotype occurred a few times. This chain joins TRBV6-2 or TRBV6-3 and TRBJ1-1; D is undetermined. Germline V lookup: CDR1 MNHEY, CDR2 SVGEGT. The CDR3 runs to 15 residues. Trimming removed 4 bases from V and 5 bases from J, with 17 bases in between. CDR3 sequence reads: CASSLSPIGGTEAFF. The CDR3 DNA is TGTGCCAGCAGTTTGTCCCCTATTGGAGGGACTGAAGCTTTCTTT.

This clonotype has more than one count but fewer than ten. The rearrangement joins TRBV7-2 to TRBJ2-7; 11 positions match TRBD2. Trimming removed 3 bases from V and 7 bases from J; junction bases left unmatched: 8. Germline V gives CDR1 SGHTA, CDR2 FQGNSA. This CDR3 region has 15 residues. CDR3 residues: CASSFSGGAFGEQYF. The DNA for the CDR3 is TGTGCCAGCAGCTTTAGCGGGGGGGCCTTCGGTGAGCAGTACTTC.

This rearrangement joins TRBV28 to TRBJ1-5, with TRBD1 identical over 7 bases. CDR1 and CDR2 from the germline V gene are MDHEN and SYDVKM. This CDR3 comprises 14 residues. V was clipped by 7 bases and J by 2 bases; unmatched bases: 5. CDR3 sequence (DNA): TGTGCCAGCAAGAACAGGGGTGGCAATCAGCCCCAGCATTTT. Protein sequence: CASKNRGGNQPQHF.

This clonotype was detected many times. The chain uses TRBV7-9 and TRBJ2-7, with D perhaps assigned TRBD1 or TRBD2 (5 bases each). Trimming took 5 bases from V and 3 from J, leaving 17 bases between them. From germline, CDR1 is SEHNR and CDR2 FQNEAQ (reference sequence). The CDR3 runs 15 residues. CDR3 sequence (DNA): TGTGCCAGCAGCAACCGGGACCGTGGAAACTACGAGCAGTACTTC. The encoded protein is CASSNRDRGNYEQYF.

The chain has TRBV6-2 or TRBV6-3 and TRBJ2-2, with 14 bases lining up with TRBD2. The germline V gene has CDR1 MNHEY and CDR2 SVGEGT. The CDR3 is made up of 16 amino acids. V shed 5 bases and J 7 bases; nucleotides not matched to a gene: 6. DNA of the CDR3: TGTGCCAGCAGTCCACCGGGACTAGCGGGAGTCGGGGAGCTGTTTTTT. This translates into CASSPPGLAGVGELFF.

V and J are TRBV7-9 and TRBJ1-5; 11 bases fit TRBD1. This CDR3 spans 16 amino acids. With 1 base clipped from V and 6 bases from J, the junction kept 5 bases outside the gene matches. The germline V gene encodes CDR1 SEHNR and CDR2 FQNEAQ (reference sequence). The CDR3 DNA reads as TGTGCCAGCAGCTTAGTAGGGGGACAGGGGGTTCAGCCCCAGCATTTT. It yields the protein CASSLVGGQGVQPQHF.

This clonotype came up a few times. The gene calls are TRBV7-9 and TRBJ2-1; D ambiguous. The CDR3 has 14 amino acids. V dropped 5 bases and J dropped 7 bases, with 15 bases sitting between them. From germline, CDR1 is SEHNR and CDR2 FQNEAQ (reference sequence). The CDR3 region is CASSVPGRANEQFF. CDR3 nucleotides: TGTGCCAGCAGCGTCCCGGGTAGGGCGAATGAGCAGTTCTTC.

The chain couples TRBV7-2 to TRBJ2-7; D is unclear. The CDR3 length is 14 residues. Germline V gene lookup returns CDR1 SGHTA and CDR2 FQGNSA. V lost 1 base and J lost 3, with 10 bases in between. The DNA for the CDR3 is TGTGCCAGCAGCTTAGAGGGCCCATTCTACGAGCAGTACTTC. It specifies CASSLEGPFYEQYF.

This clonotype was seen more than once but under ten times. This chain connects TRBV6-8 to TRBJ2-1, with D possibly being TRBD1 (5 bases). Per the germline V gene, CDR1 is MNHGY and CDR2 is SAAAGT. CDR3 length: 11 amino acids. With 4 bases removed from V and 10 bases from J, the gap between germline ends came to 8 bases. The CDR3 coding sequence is TGTGCCAGCAGTTGGGGCTGGGAGCAGTTCTTC. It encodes CASSWGWEQFF.